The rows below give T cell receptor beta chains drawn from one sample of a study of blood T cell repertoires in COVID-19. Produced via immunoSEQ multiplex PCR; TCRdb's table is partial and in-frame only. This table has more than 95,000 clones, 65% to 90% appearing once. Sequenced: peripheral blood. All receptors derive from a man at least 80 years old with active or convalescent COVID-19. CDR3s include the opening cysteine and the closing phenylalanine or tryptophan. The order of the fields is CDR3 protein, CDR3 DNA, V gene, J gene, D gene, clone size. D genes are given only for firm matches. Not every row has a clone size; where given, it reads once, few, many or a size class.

CDR3: CASSQGTGTGEYF
DNA: TGTGCCAGCAGCCAAGGCACCGGGACTGGAGAGTATTTT
V: TRBV4-2
J: TRBJ2-3
D: -
size: -

CDR3: CASSQDLAMTATQYF
DNA: TGCGCCAGCAGCCAAGACCTAGCGATGACCGCTACGCAGTATTTT
V: TRBV4-3
J: TRBJ2-3
D: -
size: -

CDR3: CASSVVQGWTTEAFF
DNA: TGTGCCAGCAGCGTAGTACAGGGGTGGACGACTGAAGCTTTCTTT
V: TRBV9
J: TRBJ1-1
D: TRBD1
size: -

CDR3: CASSFPSGTGSPSSF
DNA: TGTGCCAGCAGCTTTCCTAGCGGGACCGGATCCCCCTCTTCCTTC
V: TRBV7-2
J: TRBJ2-7
D: TRBD2
size: few

CDR3: CASSSRARQGPQETQYF
DNA: TGTGCCAGCAGTTCCCGAGCCCGACAGGGGCCCCAAGAGACCCAGTACTTC
V: TRBV6-2/TRBV6-3
J: TRBJ2-5
D: TRBD1
size: -

CDR3: CASSRGQFYEQYF
DNA: TGCGCCAGCAGCCGTGGACAGTTCTACGAGCAGTACTTC
V: TRBV5-1
J: TRBJ2-7
D: -
size: -

CDR3: CASSQEVANYNTGELFF
DNA: TGTGCCAGCAGCCAAGAGGTCGCCAACTATAACACCGGGGAGCTGTTTTTT
V: TRBV14
J: TRBJ2-2
D: -
size: -

CDR3: CASSPPLLAGATARPFF
DNA: TGTGCCAGCTCACCACCATTACTAGCGGGAGCTACGGCTCGGCCGTTCTTC
V: TRBV18
J: TRBJ2-1
D: TRBD2
size: -

CDR3: CASSQLHYEQYF
DNA: TGTGCCAGCAGTCAACTTCACTACGAGCAGTACTTC
V: TRBV12-3/TRBV12-4
J: TRBJ2-7
D: -
size: -

CDR3: CASSEWGGNQPQHF
DNA: TGTGCCAGCAGTGAATGGGGGGGCAATCAGCCCCAGCATTTT
V: TRBV2
J: TRBJ1-5
D: -
size: -

CDR3: CASSILLGTGGGYTF
DNA: TGTGCCAGCAGCATCCTACTAGGGACGGGGGGTGGCTACACCTTC
V: TRBV7-2
J: TRBJ1-2
D: -
size: -

CDR3: CASSRTGRGYTF
DNA: TGTGCCAGCTCAAGGACAGGGAGGGGCTACACCTTC
V: TRBV18
J: TRBJ1-2
D: TRBD1
size: few

CDR3: CASSDRGNTYEQYF
DNA: TGTGCCAGCAGTGACCGGGGAAACACCTACGAGCAGTACTTC
V: TRBV2
J: TRBJ2-7
D: -
size: -

CDR3: CASSLQAGSYEQYF
DNA: TGTGCCAGCAGCTTACAAGCGGGGTCCTACGAGCAGTACTTC
V: TRBV7-6
J: TRBJ2-7
D: TRBD2
size: -

CDR3: CASSLFVELSSTDTQYF
DNA: TGTGCCAGCTCACTCTTTGTAGAGTTAAGTAGCACAGATACGCAGTATTTT
V: TRBV18
J: TRBJ2-3
D: -
size: once

CDR3: CASSGRGVYGYTF
DNA: TGTGCCAGCAGCGGGAGGGGCGTTTATGGCTACACCTTC
V: TRBV7-2
J: TRBJ1-2
D: -
size: -

CDR3: CASSSNYANTGELFF
DNA: TGTGCCAGCAGCTCAAACTACGCGAACACCGGGGAGCTGTTTTTT
V: TRBV27
J: TRBJ2-2
D: -
size: -

CDR3: CASSRTGGAYEQYF
DNA: TGTGCCAGCAGTCGGACAGGGGGAGCATACGAGCAGTACTTC
V: TRBV11-1
J: TRBJ2-7
D: TRBD1
size: once

CDR3: CASSPRPQGGETQYF
DNA: TGTGCCAGCAGCCCCCGACCGCAGGGAGGAGAGACCCAGTACTTC
V: TRBV3-1/TRBV3-2
J: TRBJ2-5
D: -
size: -

CDR3: CASSFKRDNTGELFF
DNA: TGCGCCAGCAGCTTTAAACGGGATAACACCGGGGAGCTGTTTTTT
V: TRBV5-1
J: TRBJ2-2
D: -
size: -

CDR3: CASSLVSGGGAGELFF
DNA: TGTGCCAGCAGCTTAGTTAGCGGGGGCGGGGCCGGGGAGCTGTTTTTT
V: TRBV7-2
J: TRBJ2-2
D: TRBD2
size: -

CDR3: CASSGGPYEQYF
DNA: TGTGCCAGCAGCGGGGGGCCTTACGAGCAGTACTTC
V: TRBV6-5
J: TRBJ2-7
D: -
size: few

CDR3: CASSLAGVGNEQFF
DNA: TGTGCCAGCAGCTTAGCGGGAGTCGGCAATGAGCAGTTCTTC
V: TRBV7-3
J: TRBJ2-1
D: TRBD2
size: -

CDR3: CASSLLRGGYTF
DNA: TGTGCCAGCAGCTTGCTCAGGGGTGGCTACACCTTC
V: TRBV5-6
J: TRBJ1-2
D: -
size: -

CDR3: CAISSGVKETQYF
DNA: TGTGCCATCAGTAGCGGGGTGAAAGAGACCCAGTACTTC
V: TRBV10-3
J: TRBJ2-5
D: TRBD2
size: few

CDR3: CASSVDGRTEAFF
DNA: TGTGCCAGCAGCGTAGATGGCCGAACTGAAGCTTTCTTT
V: TRBV9
J: TRBJ1-1
D: -
size: -

CDR3: CASSRVGSGGRETQYF
DNA: TGTGCCAGCAGCCGCGTGGGTAGCGGGGGCAGGGAGACCCAGTACTTC
V: TRBV7-8
J: TRBJ2-5
D: TRBD2
size: -

CDR3: CASSERTGWAGELFF
DNA: TGTGCCAGCAGTGAGAGGACAGGGTGGGCCGGGGAGCTGTTTTTT
V: TRBV6-1
J: TRBJ2-2
D: TRBD1
size: -

CDR3: CASSLGGGQETQYF
DNA: TGTGCCAGCAGCTTGGGTGGAGGCCAAGAGACCCAGTACTTC
V: TRBV5-4
J: TRBJ2-5
D: -
size: -

CDR3: CASSSGTDYGYTF
DNA: TGCGCCAGCAGCTCGGGGACAGACTATGGCTACACCTTC
V: TRBV5-1
J: TRBJ1-2
D: TRBD1
size: -

CDR3: CASSHADRKETQYF
DNA: TGCGCCAGCAGCCACGCGGACAGAAAAGAGACCCAGTACTTC
V: TRBV4-3
J: TRBJ2-5
D: -
size: -

CDR3: CASTRGGEWGNEQYF
DNA: TGTGCCAGCACCCGCGGAGGGGAATGGGGGAACGAGCAGTACTTC
V: TRBV28
J: TRBJ2-7
D: -
size: -

CDR3: CASSLVASGSSYNEQFF
DNA: TGTGCCAGCAGCTTAGTCGCCAGCGGGAGCTCCTACAATGAGCAGTTCTTC
V: TRBV7-2
J: TRBJ2-1
D: TRBD2
size: -

CDR3: CASRWSSSGNTIYF
DNA: TGTGCCAGCAGGTGGTCTAGCTCTGGAAACACCATATATTTT
V: TRBV21-1
J: TRBJ1-3
D: -
size: -

CDR3: CASSLDVGTGRTGELFF
DNA: TGTGCCAGCAGCTTAGATGTTGGGACAGGGCGCACCGGGGAGCTGTTTTTT
V: TRBV7-2
J: TRBJ2-2
D: TRBD1
size: -

CDR3: CASSWAPGTSTGELFF
DNA: TGCGCCAGCAGCTGGGCCCCCGGGACTAGCACCGGGGAGCTGTTTTTT
V: TRBV5-1
J: TRBJ2-2
D: TRBD2
size: few

CDR3: CASSFQTGTTSAFF
DNA: TGTGCCAGCAGTTTTCAAACAGGCACGACTTCGGCTTTCTTT
V: TRBV27
J: TRBJ1-1
D: -
size: -

CDR3: CASSLGPAGAETQYF
DNA: TGCGCCAGCAGCTTGGGACCGGCGGGGGCAGAGACCCAGTACTTC
V: TRBV5-1
J: TRBJ2-5
D: -
size: -

CDR3: CAWSVSGTGELFF
DNA: TGTGCCTGGAGTGTTAGTGGTACCGGGGAGCTGTTTTTT
V: TRBV30
J: TRBJ2-2
D: -
size: once

CDR3: CASSPSRTSGTYEQYF
DNA: TGTGCCAGCAGCCCCTCCCGGACTAGCGGGACCTACGAGCAGTACTTC
V: TRBV7-8
J: TRBJ2-7
D: TRBD2
size: -

CDR3: CASSSTQGSNQPQHF
DNA: TGTGCCAGCAGCTCCACACAGGGTAGCAATCAGCCCCAGCATTTT
V: TRBV28
J: TRBJ1-5
D: -
size: -

CDR3: CASSYPPRRDQSPLHF
DNA: TGTGCCAGCAGTTACCCTCCCCGCAGGGATCAGTCACCCCTCCACTTT
V: TRBV6-2/TRBV6-3
J: TRBJ1-6
D: -
size: -

CDR3: CASSLLGRRDSPLHF
DNA: TGTGCCAGCAGCTTATTGGGGAGAAGGGATTCACCCCTCCACTTT
V: TRBV7-9
J: TRBJ1-6
D: -
size: once

CDR3: CSVVSSYGYTF
DNA: TGCAGCGTTGTGTCTAGCTATGGCTACACCTTC
V: TRBV29-1
J: TRBJ1-2
D: -
size: -

CDR3: CASSQTPGKGEKLFF
DNA: TGCGCCAGCAGCCAGACCCCGGGGAAAGGTGAAAAACTGTTTTTT
V: TRBV4-3
J: TRBJ1-4
D: -
size: -